The 21 T cell receptor beta chains reported below all come from one sample, sequenced in a study of blood T cell repertoires in COVID-19. Only in-frame clones appear in the TCRdb table, and some are missing; sequencing was by immunoSEQ multiplex PCR. This sample carries 87,000 or so clones, 87% of them seen once, and the ten largest clones take 4.5% to 5.5%. Input material: peripheral blood. These receptor sequences come from a woman of 80 years or more with acute or convalescent COVID-19.

The gene calls are TRBV4-1 and TRBJ2-3, with D hard to call. Deletions cut 0 bases from V and 5 bases from J, with 6 bases between. The germline V gene encodes CDR1 MGHRA and CDR2 YSYEKL. This CDR3 has 13 amino acids. The CDR3 nucleotides read TGCGCCAGCAGCCAAGAATCAGGAGATACGCAGTATTTT. Its translation is CASSQESGDTQYF.

The chain joins TRBV18 to TRBJ1-2; D remains ambiguous. The length of the CDR3 is 11 residues. The V end lost 5 bases, the J end lost 3 bases, and 4 bases lay between the germline ends. Per the germline V gene, CDR1 is KGHSH and CDR2 is LQKENI. CDR3 nucleotides: TGTGCCAGCTCATCGGACTATGGCTACACCTTC. It codes for CASSSDYGYTF.

This rearrangement joins TRBV6-5 to TRBJ2-3, with 9 bases matching TRBD1. CDR3 length: 15 amino acids. V lost 6 bases, J lost 5 bases, and 9 bases stayed unmatched. CDR1 is MNHEY, CDR2 SVGAGI, per germline. CDR3 sequence reads: CASRLQGALGDTQYF. CDR3 coding DNA: TGTGCCAGCAGGTTACAGGGGGCCCTCGGAGATACGCAGTATTTT.

The V and J genes are TRBV7-8 and TRBJ2-7, with TRBD2 identical over 13 bases. CDR3 length: 14 residues. The V gene's germline CDR1 is SGHVS and CDR2 FQNEAQ. With V trimmed by 5 bases and J by 3 bases, 1 base remained unmatched. The CDR3 is CASSRTSGSYEQYF. Written as DNA, the CDR3 is TGTGCCAGCAGCCGGACTAGCGGGAGCTACGAGCAGTACTTC.

This chain uses TRBV6-2 or TRBV6-3 with TRBJ2-7; 8 bases match TRBD2. The germline CDR1 and CDR2 sequences are MNHEY and SVGEGT. The CDR3 covers 14 residues. Trimming took 5 bases from V and 5 from J; bases not matched to a gene: 8. CDR3 loop: CASSIGGGRDEQYF. The DNA for the CDR3 is TGTGCCAGCAGTATCGGGGGGGGAAGGGACGAGCAGTACTTC.

The chain links TRBV3-1 (or the pseudogene TRBV3-2) to TRBJ2-3; 12 bases fit TRBD2. Trimming took 4 bases from V and 7 from J; bases not matched to a gene: 9. This CDR3 region has 16 residues. Germline V lookup: CDR1 LGHDT, CDR2 YNNKEL (reference sequence). The CDR3 nucleotides read TGTGCCAGCAGCCGATTACTAGCGGGAGGTGAAAATACGCAGTATTTT. Protein product: CASSRLLAGGENTQYF.

J is TRBJ1-1 and V is TRBV7-2; TRBD1 agrees at 9 bases. Germline V gene lookup returns CDR1 SGHTA and CDR2 FQGNSA. The CDR3 is 13 residues long. With 6 bases clipped from V and 6 bases from J, the junction kept 5 bases outside the gene matches. CDR3 sequence: CASRVQGAAEAFF. The CDR3, as DNA: TGTGCCAGCAGGGTACAGGGGGCAGCTGAAGCTTTCTTT.

The V and J genes are TRBV28 and TRBJ1-2; 7 bases are shared with TRBD1. The CDR3 has 14 residues. In germline, CDR1 is MDHEN, CDR2 SYDVKM. J lost 8 bases, V lost 5 bases, and 11 bases had no gene match. The CDR3, as DNA: TGTGCCAGCAGTCCCCCGACAGGGACCGGGGGCTACACCTTC. Protein: CASSPPTGTGGYTF.

The J gene is TRBJ2-6, the V gene TRBV3-1 (or the pseudogene TRBV3-2); D not certain. Germline V gene lookup returns CDR1 LGHDT and CDR2 YNNKEL (reference sequence). The V end lost 6 bases, the J end lost 0 bases, and 12 bases lay between the germline ends. The CDR3 length is 16 residues. The CDR3 protein is CASSQTALSGANVLTF. DNA of the CDR3: TGTGCCAGCAGTCAAACAGCCCTCTCTGGGGCCAACGTCCTGACTTTC.

The chain employs TRBV5-1 and TRBJ2-7; 8 bases map to TRBD1. Germline CDR1 is SGHRS and CDR2 is YFSETQ. Unmatched junction bases numbered 1, after V lost 0 bases and J lost 5 bases. The CDR3 is 13 amino acids. CDR3 nucleotide sequence: TGCGCCAGCAGCTTGGGACAGGGGAACGAGCAGTACTTC. It is translated as CASSLGQGNEQYF.

This clone occurred a few times. For the CDR3, the DNA is TGTGCCAGCTCAGAAGACGACACGGTCGGTGGCTACACCTTC. Protein sequence: CASSEDDTVGGYTF. The chain carries TRBV18 and TRBJ1-2, with no clear D. Germline CDR1 KGHSH, CDR2 LQKENI. The CDR3 consists of 14 residues. The germline V and J ends were trimmed by 5 bases and 7 bases, with 17 bases remaining between them.

This rearrangement joins TRBV2 to TRBJ2-7, with D perhaps TRBD2 (5 bases). The germline V gene has CDR1 SNHLY and CDR2 FYNNEI. Between the trimmed V and J ends, which lost 2 bases and 3 bases, there was a span of 8 bases. This CDR3 is 13 amino acids long. The CDR3 region has the DNA TGTGCCAGCAGTGAACGGACTCTCTACGAGCAGTACTTC. Protein: CASSERTLYEQYF.

V gene TRBV5-6 combines with J gene TRBJ1-5; 11 bases agree with TRBD1. The V gene's germline CDR1 is SGHDT and CDR2 YYEEEE. Trimming at V came to 2 bases and at J to 6 bases, leaving 7 bases not matched to a gene. The CDR3 has 16 amino acids. The CDR3 nucleotides are TGTGCCAGCAGCTTTGGAAGGACAGGGGGCGGTCAGCCCCAGCATTTT. This codes for CASSFGRTGGGQPQHF. The variable domain in full, completed from reference TRBV5-6 and TRBJ1-5, reads DAGVTQSPTHLIKTRGQQVTLRCSPKSGHDTVSWYQQALGQGPQFIFQYYEEEERQRGNFPDRFSGHQFPNYSSELNVNALLLGDSALYLCASSFGRTGGGQPQHFGDGTRLSIL.

This chain links TRBV19 with TRBJ2-1, with 9 bases aligning to TRBD2. Germline loops: CDR1 LNHDA, CDR2 SQIVND (reference sequence). With V trimmed by 3 bases and J by 7 bases, 10 bases remained unmatched. This CDR3 comprises 16 residues. The CDR3 nucleotides read TGTGCCAGTAGTATGCTAGCGGGACGCGTACCGAATGAGCAGTTCTTC. This sequence encodes CASSMLAGRVPNEQFF.

The chain recombines TRBV27 with TRBJ2-3; no reliable D call. The length of the CDR3 is 14 residues. Deletions cut 2 bases from V and 2 bases from J, with 8 bases between. Per the germline V gene, CDR1 is MNHEY and CDR2 is SMNVEV (reference sequence). DNA of the CDR3: TGTGCCAGCAGTTTAGCGGTTCACACAGATACGCAGTATTTT. Translation gives CASSLAVHTDTQYF.

This clone has a single count. This chain connects TRBV14 to TRBJ1-2; perhaps TRBD1 as D (5 bases). Germline CDR1 SGHDN, CDR2 FVKESK. This CDR3 region has 15 residues. V lost 1 base, J lost 7 bases, and 16 bases lay in between. This CDR3 is CASSQVFQGGSGYTF. CDR3 sequence (DNA): TGTGCCAGCAGCCAAGTGTTTCAGGGCGGGAGTGGCTACACCTTC.

The chain couples TRBV7-9 to TRBJ2-1; 10 bases agree with TRBD1. In germline, CDR1 is SEHNR, CDR2 FQNEAQ (reference sequence). The CDR3 loop spans 15 amino acids. V lost 5 bases, J lost 7 bases, and 8 bases stayed unmatched. The CDR3 loop reads CASSLQGQGSNEQFF. In DNA, the CDR3 is TGTGCCAGCAGCCTCCAGGGACAGGGGTCAAATGAGCAGTTCTTC.

The chain carries TRBV4-3 and TRBJ2-3, with D possibly matching TRBD2 (7 bases). The CDR3 is 15 residues long. V lost 1 base to trimming and J lost 7 bases, with 15 bases between them. From germline, CDR1 is LGHNA and CDR2 YSLEER. As DNA, the CDR3 is TGCGCCAGCAGCCAAGGGGACGGGGGGCCGTATACGCAGTATTTT. Translation gives CASSQGDGGPYTQYF.

Here the CDR3 DNA reads TGTGCCAGCAGCCATGCCGGAGCGGGGGAGACCCAGTACTTC. This translates into CASSHAGAGETQYF. This rearrangement joins TRBV3-1 (or the pseudogene TRBV3-2) to TRBJ2-5, with TRBD2 matching over 7 bases. The germline CDR1 and CDR2 sequences are LGHDT and YNNKEL (reference sequence). The CDR3 is made up of 14 amino acids. The J segment lost 5 bases and the V segment lost 3 bases, leaving 6 bases of the junction unmatched.

In this sample, this clone turned up a few times. The chain carries TRBV20-1 and TRBJ2-1; D might be TRBD1 (6 bases). CDR1 is DFQATT, CDR2 SNEGSKA, per germline (reference sequence). V shed 3 bases and J shed 0 bases, with 21 bases lying between them. This CDR3 has 18 residues. The DNA of the CDR3 is TGCAGTGCTAGTTCGGCAGGGGCGTTTGAAAGCTCCTACAATGAGCAGTTCTTC. Translated: CSASSAGAFESSYNEQFF.

The chain uses TRBV7-2 and TRBJ2-2, with D possibly TRBD1 on 5 matching bases. The CDR3 contains 15 residues. Germline V lookup: CDR1 SGHTA, CDR2 FQGNSA. V was pared by 5 bases and J by 4 bases, with 14 bases between. CDR3 region: CASSPVRVGTGELFF. CDR3 nucleotide sequence: TGTGCCAGCAGCCCGGTCAGGGTGGGCACCGGGGAGCTGTTTTTT. The variable domain in full, with the rest retrieved from reference TRBV7-2 and TRBJ2-2, is GAGVSQSPSNKVTEKGKDVELRCDPISGHTALYWYRQSLGQGLEFLIYFQGNSAPDKSGLPSDRFSAERTGGSVSTLTIQRTQQEDSAVYLCASSPVRVGTGELFFGEGSRLTVL.